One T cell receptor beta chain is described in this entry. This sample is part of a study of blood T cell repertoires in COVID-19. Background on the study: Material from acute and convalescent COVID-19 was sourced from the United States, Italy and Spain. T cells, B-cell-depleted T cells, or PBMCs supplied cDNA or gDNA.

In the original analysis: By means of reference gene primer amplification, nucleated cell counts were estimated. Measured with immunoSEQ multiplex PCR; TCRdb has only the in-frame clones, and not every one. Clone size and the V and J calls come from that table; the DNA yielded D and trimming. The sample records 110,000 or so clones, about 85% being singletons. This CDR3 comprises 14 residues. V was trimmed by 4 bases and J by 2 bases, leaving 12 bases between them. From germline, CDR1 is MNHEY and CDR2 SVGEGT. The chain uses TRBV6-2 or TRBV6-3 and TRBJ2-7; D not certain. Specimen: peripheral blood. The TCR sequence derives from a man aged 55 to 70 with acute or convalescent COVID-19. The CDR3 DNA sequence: TGTGCCAGCAGTTTCCCCAGGATTCCCTACGAGCAGTACTTC. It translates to CASSFPRIPYEQYF.